This T cell receptor beta chain derives from a study of blood T cells in healthy people across ages. Background on the study: Using template switching, researchers captured about one barcoded beta molecule for each two T cells. Points from the study as a whole: Expanded clonotype changes were possibly confounded by unknown donor CMV status.

Germline assignment: CDR1 SGHDT and CDR2 YYEEEE. The CDR3 totals 12 residues. Trimming removed 3 bases at V and 6 bases at J, with 10 bases between. Through a sample-barcoded 5' primer and a J-beta primer mix, a second PCR was run for about 7 to 12 cycles. TCRdb called the 5' RACE reads again in MiXCR, with one record for every CDR3 protein. The sample has more than 1,000,000 distinct CDR3 sequences, approximately 26% seen once. This clonotype was picked up a small number of times. The antigen remains unidentified. These same records also appear under a second study, on T cells of mothers and their children.

The chain links TRBV5-6 to TRBJ2-7; D ambiguous. Sequencing input: blood. The clonotype originates from a girl aged 2 to 9 in good health. CDR3 amino acids: CASSSGVGEQYF. The CDR3 DNA reads TGTGCCAGCAGCTCTGGGGTGGGCGAGCAGTACTTC.